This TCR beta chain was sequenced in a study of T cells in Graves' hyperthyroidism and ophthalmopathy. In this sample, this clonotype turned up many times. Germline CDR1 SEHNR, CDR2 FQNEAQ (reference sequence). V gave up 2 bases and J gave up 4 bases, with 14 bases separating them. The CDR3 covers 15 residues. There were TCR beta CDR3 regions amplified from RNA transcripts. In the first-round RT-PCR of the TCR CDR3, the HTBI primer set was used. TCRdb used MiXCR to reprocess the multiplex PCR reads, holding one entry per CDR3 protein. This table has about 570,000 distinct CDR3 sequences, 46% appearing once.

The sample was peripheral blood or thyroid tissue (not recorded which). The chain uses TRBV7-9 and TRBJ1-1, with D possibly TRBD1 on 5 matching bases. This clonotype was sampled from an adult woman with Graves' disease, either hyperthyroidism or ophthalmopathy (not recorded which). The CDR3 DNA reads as TGTGCCAGCAGCTTACCGGACACGTACCCCACTGAAGCTTTCTTT. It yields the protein CASSLPDTYPTEAFF.